This T cell receptor (beta chain) was sequenced in a study of identifying expanded T cells in peripheral blood (dated by TCRdb to the late 2010s). About the full investigation: Four technical replicates, made by sequencing separate aliquots from the same pool of genomic DNA, were compared pairwise.

No immune events such as infections were documented for the healthy donors during the collection period. Healthy-donor blood repertoires served as a training cohort to calibrate time-dependent variance in a beta-binomial model of T-cell clone differential abundance. The training cohort was composed of around ten healthy donors, 3 female and 7 male. The donors were between roughly 29 and 70 years old, with an average age of about 40 years. Whole blood was collected from each healthy donor at three time points spaced around 2 weeks apart and obtained from a commercial supplier. Genomic DNA was extracted from unsorted whole blood for immunosequencing. TCRbeta CDR3 regions were profiled with the immunoSEQ Assay using bias-controlled multiplex PCR amplification of genomic DNA. Processing in the source paper ran as follows. To quantify the absolute abundance of each unique TCRbeta CDR3 region, the sequences were collapsed and filtered. Differential abundance was assessed using a binomial (Fisher-equivalent) model and a beta-binomial model in which time-dependent variance fitted from healthy donors was added. Clones with fewer than 5 combined templates were removed, and a clone was called differentially abundant if the clone's Benjamini-Hochberg FDR was below 0.01. Using the form v = (b*log(k)+a)^2, the beta-binomial variance was modeled as a function of the total template count across the two samples. TCRdb limited this immuneACCESS table to in-frame rearrangements with V and J called. A share of clones is missing; checked studies link under half to unresolved V genes, and the rest is unexplained. The DNA was the basis for D and trimming; V, J and clone size are from that table. The table for this sample lists 90,000 to 100,000 clones; approximately 85% of them were counted only once. Approximately 5% of the sample is in the top ten clones.

Turning to this clone: Its specific antigen is unknown. The input lacks base qualities; no much larger clone sits a single base away.

The germline V gene (reference sequence) provides CDR1 SEHNR and CDR2 FQNEAQ. Taken from cysteine to phenylalanine, the CDR3 has 13 residues. The retained sequence is limited to the CDR3, 39 bases, with the frame set at the first base. V loses 5 bases, J loses 1 base, and the germline ends lie 7 bases apart. Paper-wide results and their limitations: Both the number of clones called differentially abundant and the false-positive rate were significantly reduced by the beta-binomial model across all healthy-donor time intervals. Across all healthy donors, variance in clone template counts between approximately two-week samples was found to increase significantly with total template count. The authors expected that over much longer intervals, such as months to years, biological variance in healthy repertoires might increase even further. About 1.3 differentially abundant clones were flagged by the binomial model between technical replicates, whereas about 15 and 18 were flagged over two weeks and four weeks, respectively.

The specimen was blood. The sequence was obtained from a person aged 18 to 75 in good health. Rearrangement joined TRBV7-9 to TRBJ2-3; no D gene call is confident. DNA sequence: TGTGCCAGCAGCCCGCCGGGCACAGATACGCAGTATTTT. This gives the protein CASSPPGTDTQYF. Reference TRBV7-9 and TRBJ2-3 genes cover what lies past the CDR3, so the full variable domain is DTGVSQNPRHKITKRGQNVTFRCDPISEHNRLYWYRQTLGQGPEFLTYFQNEAQLEKSRLLSDRFSAERPKGSFSTLEIQRTEQGDSAMYLCASSPPGTDTQYFGPGTRLTVL.